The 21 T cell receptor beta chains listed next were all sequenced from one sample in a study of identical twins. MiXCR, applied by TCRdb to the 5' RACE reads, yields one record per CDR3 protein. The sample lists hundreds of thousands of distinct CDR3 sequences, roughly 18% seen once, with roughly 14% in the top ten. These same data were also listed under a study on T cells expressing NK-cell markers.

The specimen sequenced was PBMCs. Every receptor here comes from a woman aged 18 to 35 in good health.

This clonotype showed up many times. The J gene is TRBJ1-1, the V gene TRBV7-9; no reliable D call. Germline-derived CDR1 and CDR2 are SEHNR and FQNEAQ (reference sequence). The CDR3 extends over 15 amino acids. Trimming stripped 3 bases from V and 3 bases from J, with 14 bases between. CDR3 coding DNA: TGTGCCAGCAGCTTCTATTGGGCCGCCGACACTGAAGCTTTCTTT. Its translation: CASSFYWAADTEAFF.

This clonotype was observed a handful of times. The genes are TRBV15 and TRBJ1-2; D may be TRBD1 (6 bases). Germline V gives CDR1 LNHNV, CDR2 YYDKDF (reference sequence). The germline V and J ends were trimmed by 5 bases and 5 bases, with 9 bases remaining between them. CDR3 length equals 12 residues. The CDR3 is CATSATGYGYTF. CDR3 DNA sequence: TGTGCCACCAGCGCCACAGGGTATGGCTACACCTTC.

The CDR3: CSAGPNNSPLHF. The CDR3 region has the DNA TGCAGTGCTGGACCGAATAATTCACCCCTCCACTTT. V gene TRBV20-1 combines with J gene TRBJ1-6; D call uncertain. Germline assignment: CDR1 DFQATT and CDR2 SNEGSKA (reference sequence). The CDR3 has 12 amino acids. Trimming shortened V by 5 bases and J by 5 bases, and 7 bases separated the two germline ends.

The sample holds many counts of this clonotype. CDR3 in amino acids: CASSQAVLATGDEQFF. Here the CDR3 DNA reads TGCGCCAGCAGCCAAGCTGTACTAGCGACGGGGGATGAGCAGTTCTTC. V is TRBV4-3 and J is TRBJ2-1; 7 positions match TRBD2. V gave up 1 base and J gave up 8 bases; unmatched junction bases: 11. This CDR3 comprises 16 residues. The germline CDR1 and CDR2 sequences are LGHNA and YSLEER.

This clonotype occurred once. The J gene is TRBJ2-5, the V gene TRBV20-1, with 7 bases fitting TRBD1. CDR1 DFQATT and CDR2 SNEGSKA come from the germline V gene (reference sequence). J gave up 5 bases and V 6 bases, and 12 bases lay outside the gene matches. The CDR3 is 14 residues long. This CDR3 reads CSASDRERLETQYF. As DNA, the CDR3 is TGCAGTGCCAGCGACAGGGAGCGCCTGGAGACCCAGTACTTC.

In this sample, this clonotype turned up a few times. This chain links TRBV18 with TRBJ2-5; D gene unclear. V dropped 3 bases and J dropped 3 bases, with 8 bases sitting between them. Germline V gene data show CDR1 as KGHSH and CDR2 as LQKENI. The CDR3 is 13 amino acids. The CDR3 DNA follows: TGTGCCAGCTCACCGTCCCAGGAAGAGACCCAGTACTTC. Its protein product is CASSPSQEETQYF.

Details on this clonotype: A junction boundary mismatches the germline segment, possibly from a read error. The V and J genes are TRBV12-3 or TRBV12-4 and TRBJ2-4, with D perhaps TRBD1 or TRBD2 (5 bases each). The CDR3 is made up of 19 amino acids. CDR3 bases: TGTGCCTGCAGTTGGGGACGGAGAAAAGGCCTTATAGCCAAAAACATTCAGTACTTC. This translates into CACSWGRRKGLIAKNIQYF.

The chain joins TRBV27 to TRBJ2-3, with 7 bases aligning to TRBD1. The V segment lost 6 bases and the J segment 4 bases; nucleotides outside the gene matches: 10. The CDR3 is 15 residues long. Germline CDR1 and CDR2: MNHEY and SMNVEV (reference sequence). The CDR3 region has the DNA TGTGCCAGCAGACCCGACAGGGTTCTCCCAGATACGCAGTATTTT. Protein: CASRPDRVLPDTQYF.

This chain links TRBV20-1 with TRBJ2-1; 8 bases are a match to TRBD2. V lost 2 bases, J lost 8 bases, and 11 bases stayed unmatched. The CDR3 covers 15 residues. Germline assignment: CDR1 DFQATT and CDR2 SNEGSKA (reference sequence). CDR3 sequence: CSARLSGGSGDEQFF. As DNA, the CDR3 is TGCAGTGCTAGACTGTCGGGAGGGTCCGGCGATGAGCAGTTCTTC.

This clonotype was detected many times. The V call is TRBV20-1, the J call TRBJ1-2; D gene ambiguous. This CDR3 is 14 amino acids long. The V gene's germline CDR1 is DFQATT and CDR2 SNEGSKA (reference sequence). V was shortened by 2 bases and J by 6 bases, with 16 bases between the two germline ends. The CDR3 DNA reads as TGCAGTGCTAGAAACCCTTCTGGGTTCCATGGCTACACCTTC. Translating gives CSARNPSGFHGYTF.

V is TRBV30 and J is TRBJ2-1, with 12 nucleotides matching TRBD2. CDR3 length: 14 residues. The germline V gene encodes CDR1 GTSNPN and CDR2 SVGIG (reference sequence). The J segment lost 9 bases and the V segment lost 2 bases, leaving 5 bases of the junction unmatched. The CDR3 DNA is TGTGCCTGGAGTACCCTAGCGGGAGGGTCTGAGCAGTTCTTC. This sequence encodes CAWSTLAGGSEQFF.

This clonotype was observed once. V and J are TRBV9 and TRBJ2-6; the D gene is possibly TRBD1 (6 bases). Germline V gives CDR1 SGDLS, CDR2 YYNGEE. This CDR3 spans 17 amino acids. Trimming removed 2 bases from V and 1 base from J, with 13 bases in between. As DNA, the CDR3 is TGTGCCAGCAGCGTCGAGCCTCAGGGGTCTGGGGCCAACGTCCTGACTTTC. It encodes CASSVEPQGSGANVLTF.

Here the CDR3 reads CSASALRGGGPLSGNIQYF. The CDR3, as DNA: TGCAGTGCTAGTGCCTTGCGGGGGGGCGGCCCCCTAAGCGGAAACATTCAGTACTTC. The rearrangement uses TRBV20-1 and TRBJ2-4, with 9 positions matching TRBD2. The V and J ends lost 3 bases and 6 bases, in that order; junction bases with no gene match: 21. This CDR3 region has 19 residues. Germline values: CDR1 DFQATT, CDR2 SNEGSKA (reference sequence).

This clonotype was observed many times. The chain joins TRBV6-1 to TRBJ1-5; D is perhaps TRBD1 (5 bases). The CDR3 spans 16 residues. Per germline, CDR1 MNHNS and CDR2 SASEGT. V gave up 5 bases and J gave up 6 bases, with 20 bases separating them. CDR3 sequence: CASSPRGDEWGQPQHF. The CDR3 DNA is TGTGCCAGCAGTCCGAGGGGAGACGAGTGGGGTCAGCCCCAGCATTTT.

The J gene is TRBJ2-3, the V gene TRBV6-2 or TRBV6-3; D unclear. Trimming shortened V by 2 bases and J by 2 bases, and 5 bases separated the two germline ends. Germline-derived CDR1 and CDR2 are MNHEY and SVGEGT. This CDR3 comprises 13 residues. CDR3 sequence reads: CASSYDVTDTQYF. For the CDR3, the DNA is TGTGCCAGCAGTTACGATGTCACAGATACGCAGTATTTT.

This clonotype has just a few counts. The CDR3 loop reads CASSPRQGGVNTEAFF. CDR3 sequence (DNA): TGTGCCAGCAGTCCTCGCCAGGGTGGGGTGAACACTGAAGCTTTCTTT. The chain combines TRBV12-3 or TRBV12-4 with TRBJ1-1, with a tentative D call TRBD1 (5 bases). V lost 5 bases, J lost 0 bases, and 16 bases lay in between. There are 16 residues in the CDR3.

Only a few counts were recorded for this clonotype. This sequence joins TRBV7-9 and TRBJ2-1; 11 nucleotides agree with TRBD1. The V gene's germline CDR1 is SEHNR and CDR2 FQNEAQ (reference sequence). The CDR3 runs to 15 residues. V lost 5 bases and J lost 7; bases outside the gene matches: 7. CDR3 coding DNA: TGTGCCAGCAGCGGAAGGGGGACAGGGGGGAATGAGCAGTTCTTC. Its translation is CASSGRGTGGNEQFF.

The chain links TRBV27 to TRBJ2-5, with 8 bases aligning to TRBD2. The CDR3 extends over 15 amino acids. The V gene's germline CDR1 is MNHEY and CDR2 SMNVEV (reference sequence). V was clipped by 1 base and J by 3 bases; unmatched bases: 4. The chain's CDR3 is CASSLYGGRKETQYF. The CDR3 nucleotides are TGTGCCAGCAGTTTATACGGCGGGAGGAAAGAGACCCAGTACTTC.

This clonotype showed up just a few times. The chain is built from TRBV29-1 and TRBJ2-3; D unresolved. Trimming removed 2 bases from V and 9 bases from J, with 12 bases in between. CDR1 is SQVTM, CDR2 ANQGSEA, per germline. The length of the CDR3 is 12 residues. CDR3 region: CSVESLPETQYF. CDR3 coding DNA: TGCAGCGTTGAATCGTTACCGGAGACGCAGTATTTT.

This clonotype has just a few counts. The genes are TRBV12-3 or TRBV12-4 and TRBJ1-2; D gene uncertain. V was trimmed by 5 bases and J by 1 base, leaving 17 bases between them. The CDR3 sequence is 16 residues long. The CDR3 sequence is CASSLSGVLFNYGYTF. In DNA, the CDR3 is TGTGCCAGCAGTCTCTCTGGGGTCCTTTTTAACTATGGCTACACCTTC.

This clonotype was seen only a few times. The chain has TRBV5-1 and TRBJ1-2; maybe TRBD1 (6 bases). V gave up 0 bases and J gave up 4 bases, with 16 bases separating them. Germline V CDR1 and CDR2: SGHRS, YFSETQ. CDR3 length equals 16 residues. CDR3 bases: TGCGCCAGCAGCTTGGCCAGGGGAAATCCGTTCTATGGCTACACCTTC. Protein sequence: CASSLARGNPFYGYTF.